The present T cell receptor (beta chain) was sequenced within a study of T cells in Graves' hyperthyroidism and ophthalmopathy. For this clonotype: What it binds is not known. This CDR3 is missing its conserved last phenylalanine or tryptophan, likely due to a read error.

Thyroid ultrasound, orbital computed tomography, clinical symptoms, and serum thyroxine and TRAb underpinned diagnoses. Study results and limitations: Separating ophthalmopathy from stable hyperthyroidism was achieved by a 13 V-J model. Ophthalmopathy was identified by the model a median around 6.3 months ahead of onset. Blood also showed most of the thyroid clonotypes that were expanded above 0.001.

RNA transcripts served as the template for amplifying TCR beta CDR3 regions. First-round RT-PCR with HTBI primers amplified the TCR CDR3 region. TCRdb ran MiXCR on the multiplex PCR reads and lists one entry per CDR3 protein. The sample shows a few hundred thousand distinct CDR3 sequences, about 13% of them seen only once. Germline loops: CDR1 LGHDT, CDR2 YNNKEL (reference sequence). The CDR3 is 13 amino acids. What was sequenced was blood. This receptor was obtained from a woman in her thirties or forties with Graves' ophthalmopathy. The chain is built from TRBV3-1 and TRBJ2-1; D call uncertain. The CDR3 loop is CASSQERNNVQFL. The CDR3 DNA reads TGTGCCAGCAGCCAAGAACGGAACAATGTGCAGTTCCTC.